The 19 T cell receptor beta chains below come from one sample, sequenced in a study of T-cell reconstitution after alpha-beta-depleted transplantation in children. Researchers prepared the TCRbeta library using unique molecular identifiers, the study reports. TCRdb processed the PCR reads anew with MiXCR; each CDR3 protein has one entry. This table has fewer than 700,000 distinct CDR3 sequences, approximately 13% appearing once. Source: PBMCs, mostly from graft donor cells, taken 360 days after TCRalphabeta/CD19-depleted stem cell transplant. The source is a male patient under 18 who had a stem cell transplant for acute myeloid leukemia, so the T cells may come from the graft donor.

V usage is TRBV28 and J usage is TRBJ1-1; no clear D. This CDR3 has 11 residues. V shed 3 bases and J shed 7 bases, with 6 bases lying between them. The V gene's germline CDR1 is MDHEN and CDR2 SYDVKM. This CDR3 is CASSFGIEAFF. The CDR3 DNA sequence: TGTGCCAGCAGTTTCGGGATTGAAGCTTTCTTT.

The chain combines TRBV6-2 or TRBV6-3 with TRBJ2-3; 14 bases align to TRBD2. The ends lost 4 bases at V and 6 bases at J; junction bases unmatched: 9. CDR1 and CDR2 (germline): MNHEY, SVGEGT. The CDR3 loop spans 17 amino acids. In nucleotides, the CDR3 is TGTGCCAGCAGTTCTCGGACTAGCGGGGGGCGACGCGATACGCAGTATTTT. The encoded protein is CASSSRTSGGRRDTQYF.

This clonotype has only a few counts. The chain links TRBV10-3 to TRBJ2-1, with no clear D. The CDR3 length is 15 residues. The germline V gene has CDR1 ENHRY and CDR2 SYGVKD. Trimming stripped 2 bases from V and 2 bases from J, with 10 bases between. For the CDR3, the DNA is TGTGCCATCAGTGAGAATCGCGTCACCTACAATGAGCAGTTCTTC. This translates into CAISENRVTYNEQFF.

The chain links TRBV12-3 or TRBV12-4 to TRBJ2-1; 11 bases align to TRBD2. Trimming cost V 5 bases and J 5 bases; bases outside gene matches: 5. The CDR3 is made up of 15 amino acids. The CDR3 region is CASSNSGRDHNEQFF. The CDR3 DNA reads TGTGCCAGCAGTAATAGCGGGAGGGACCACAATGAGCAGTTCTTC.

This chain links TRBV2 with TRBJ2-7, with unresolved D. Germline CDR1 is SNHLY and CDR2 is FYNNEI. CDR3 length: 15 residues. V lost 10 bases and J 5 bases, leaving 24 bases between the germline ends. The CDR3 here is CANPMGRNRVNEQYF. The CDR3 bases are TGTGCCAACCCTATGGGCAGGAATCGCGTCAACGAGCAGTACTTC.

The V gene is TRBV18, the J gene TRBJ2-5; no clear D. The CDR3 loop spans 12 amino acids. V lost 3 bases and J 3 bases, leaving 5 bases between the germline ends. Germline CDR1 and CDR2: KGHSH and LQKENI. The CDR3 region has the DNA TGTGCCAGCTCACCGGACGAAGAGACCCAGTACTTC. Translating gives CASSPDEETQYF.

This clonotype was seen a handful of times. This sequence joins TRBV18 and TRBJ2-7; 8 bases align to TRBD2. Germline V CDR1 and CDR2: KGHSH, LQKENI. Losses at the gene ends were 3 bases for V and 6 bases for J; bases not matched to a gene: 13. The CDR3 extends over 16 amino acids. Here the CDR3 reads CASSPSKQRGSGEQYF. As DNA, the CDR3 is TGTGCCAGCTCACCGTCAAAGCAGCGGGGGTCAGGCGAGCAGTACTTC.

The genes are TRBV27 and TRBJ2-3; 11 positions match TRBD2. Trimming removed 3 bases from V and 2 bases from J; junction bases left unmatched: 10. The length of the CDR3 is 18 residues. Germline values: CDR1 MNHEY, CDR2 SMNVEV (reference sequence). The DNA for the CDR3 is TGTGCCAGCAGTTTGGTGCGACTAGCGGGATTTCCCACAGATACGCAGTATTTT. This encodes CASSLVRLAGFPTDTQYF.

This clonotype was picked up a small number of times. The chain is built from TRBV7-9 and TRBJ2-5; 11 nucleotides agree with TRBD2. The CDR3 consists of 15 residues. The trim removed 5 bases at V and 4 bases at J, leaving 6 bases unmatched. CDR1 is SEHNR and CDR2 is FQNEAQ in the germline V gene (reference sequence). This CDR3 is CASSRGGLAGETQYF. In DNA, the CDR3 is TGTGCCAGCAGCCGGGGCGGACTAGCGGGAGAGACCCAGTACTTC.

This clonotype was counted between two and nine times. The CDR3 DNA reads as TGTGCCAGCAGCCAAGGGGCCGCCTACGAGCAGTACTTC. Translating it yields CASSQGAAYEQYF. The V gene is TRBV14, the J gene TRBJ2-7; no clear D gene. With 1 base removed from V and 2 bases from J, the gap between germline ends came to 6 bases. This CDR3 is 13 amino acids long. CDR1 is SGHDN, CDR2 FVKESK, per germline. The complete variable domain, with remaining parts taken from reference TRBV14 and TRBJ2-7, reads EAGVTQFPSHSVIEKGQTVTLRCDPISGHDNLYWYRRVMGKEIKFLLHFVKESKQDESGMPNNRFLAERTGGTYSTLKVQPAELEDSGVYFCASSQGAAYEQYFGPGTRLTVT.

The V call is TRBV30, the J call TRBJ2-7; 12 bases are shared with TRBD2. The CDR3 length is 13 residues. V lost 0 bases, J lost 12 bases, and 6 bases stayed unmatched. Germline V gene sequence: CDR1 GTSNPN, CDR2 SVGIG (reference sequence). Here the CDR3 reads CAWSVLAGGLPYF. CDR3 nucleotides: TGTGCCTGGAGTGTTCTAGCGGGAGGGCTTCCGTACTTC.

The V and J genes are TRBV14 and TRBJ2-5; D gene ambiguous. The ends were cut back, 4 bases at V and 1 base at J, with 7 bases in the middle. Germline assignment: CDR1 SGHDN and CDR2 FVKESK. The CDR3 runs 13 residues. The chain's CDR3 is CASSPRFQETQYF. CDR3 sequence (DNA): TGTGCCAGCAGCCCCCGGTTCCAAGAGACCCAGTACTTC. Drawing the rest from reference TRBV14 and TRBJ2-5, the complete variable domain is EAGVTQFPSHSVIEKGQTVTLRCDPISGHDNLYWYRRVMGKEIKFLLHFVKESKQDESGMPNNRFLAERTGGTYSTLKVQPAELEDSGVYFCASSPRFQETQYFGPGTRLLVL.

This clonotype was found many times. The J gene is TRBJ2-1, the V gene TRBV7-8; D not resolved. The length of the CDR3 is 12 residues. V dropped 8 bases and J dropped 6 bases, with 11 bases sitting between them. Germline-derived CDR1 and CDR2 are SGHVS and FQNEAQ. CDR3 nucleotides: TGTGCCAGCTTCGATGCCTTCAATGAGCAGTTCTTC. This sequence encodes CASFDAFNEQFF.

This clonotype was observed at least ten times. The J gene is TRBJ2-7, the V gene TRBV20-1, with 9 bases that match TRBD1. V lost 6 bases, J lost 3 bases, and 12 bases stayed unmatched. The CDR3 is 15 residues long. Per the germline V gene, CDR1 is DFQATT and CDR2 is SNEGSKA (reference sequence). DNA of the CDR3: TGCAGTGCGGGGAACCGGGACAGGGTAATCTACGAGCAGTACTTC. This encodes CSAGNRDRVIYEQYF.

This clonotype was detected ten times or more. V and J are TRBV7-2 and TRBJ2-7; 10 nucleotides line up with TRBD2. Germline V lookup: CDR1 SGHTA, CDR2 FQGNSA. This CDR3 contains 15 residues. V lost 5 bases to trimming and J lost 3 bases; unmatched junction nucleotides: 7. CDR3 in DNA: TGTGCCAGCAGCCTATGGACTAGCGGAAGCTACGAGCAGTACTTC. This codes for CASSLWTSGSYEQYF.

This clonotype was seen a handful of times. The CDR3 DNA sequence: TGCAGTGCTAGTATTTTGGCGGGAGGACCAGATACGCAGTATTTT. This sequence encodes CSASILAGGPDTQYF. This sequence joins TRBV20-1 and TRBJ2-3, with 8 bases matching TRBD2. The CDR3 is made up of 15 amino acids. J lost 4 bases, V lost 3 bases, and 9 bases had no gene match. In germline, CDR1 is DFQATT, CDR2 SNEGSKA (reference sequence).

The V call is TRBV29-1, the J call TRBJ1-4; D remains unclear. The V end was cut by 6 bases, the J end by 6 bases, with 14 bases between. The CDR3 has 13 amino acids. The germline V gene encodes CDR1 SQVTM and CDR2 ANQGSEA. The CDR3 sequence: CSVDRGPDEKLFF. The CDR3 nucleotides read TGCAGCGTGGACCGGGGTCCAGATGAAAAACTGTTTTTT.

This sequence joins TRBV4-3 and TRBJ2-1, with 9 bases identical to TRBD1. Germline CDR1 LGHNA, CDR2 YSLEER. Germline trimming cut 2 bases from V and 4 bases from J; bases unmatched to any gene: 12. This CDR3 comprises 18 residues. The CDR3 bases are TGCGCCAGCAGCCAACTTGTTCCGGGACAGGGATTTTACAATGAGCAGTTCTTC. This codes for CASSQLVPGQGFYNEQFF.

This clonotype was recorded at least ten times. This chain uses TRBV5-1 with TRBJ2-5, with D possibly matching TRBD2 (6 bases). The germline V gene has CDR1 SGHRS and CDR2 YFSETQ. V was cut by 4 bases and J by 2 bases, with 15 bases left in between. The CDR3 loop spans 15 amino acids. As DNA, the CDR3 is TGCGCCAGCAGCACCCTGGGGGGACTTCAAGAGACCCAGTACTTC. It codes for CASSTLGGLQETQYF.